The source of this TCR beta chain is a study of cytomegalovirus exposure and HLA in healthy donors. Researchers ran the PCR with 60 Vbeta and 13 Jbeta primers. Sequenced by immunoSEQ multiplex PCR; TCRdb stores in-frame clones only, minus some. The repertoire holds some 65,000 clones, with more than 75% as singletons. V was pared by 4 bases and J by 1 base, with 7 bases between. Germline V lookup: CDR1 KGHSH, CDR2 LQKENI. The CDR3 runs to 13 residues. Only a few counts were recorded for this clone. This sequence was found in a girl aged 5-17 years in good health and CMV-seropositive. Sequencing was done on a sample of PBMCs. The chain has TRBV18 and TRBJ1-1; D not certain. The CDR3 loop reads CASSQQENTEAFF. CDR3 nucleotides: TGTGCCAGCTCACAGCAAGAGAACACTGAAGCTTTCTTT.